This paragraph covers one TCR beta chain sequence. The antigen remains unidentified. The same CDR3 arises from other DNA sequences in this sample as well. V was trimmed by 1 base and J by 1 base, leaving 7 bases between them. The CDR3 spans 14 residues. The V gene's germline CDR1 is KGHSH and CDR2 LQKENI. Clones were sequenced by immunoSEQ multiplex PCR, and TCRdb holds only the in-frame ones, with some missing. The sample gives approximately 340,000 clones, about 85% of which show up once; roughly 3.1% is in the top ten. The record originates from a study of Ad26.COV2.S vaccination and SARS-CoV-2 variants. Study results and caveats: The TCR-based breadth and depth measures might underestimate overall T cell responses. Individuals receiving vaccine had higher spike-specific TCR breadth than placebo recipients did.

Sample treatment: around 19 received Ad26.COV2.S at low or high dose, single or two shots; several received placebo; per-sample allocation not given. Following the first vaccine or placebo injection, samples were taken on day 63. This sequence originates from a person between 18 and 60 years old who received the Ad26.COV2.S COVID-19 vaccine or a placebo. The source was peripheral blood, collected in a trial of Ad26.COV2.S vaccine versus placebo. The chain employs TRBV18 and TRBJ1-1, with D possibly being TRBD1 (5 bases). CDR3 in DNA: TGTGCCAGCTCACCACAGGGGAAGAACACTGAAGCTTTCTTT. It codes for CASSPQGKNTEAFF.